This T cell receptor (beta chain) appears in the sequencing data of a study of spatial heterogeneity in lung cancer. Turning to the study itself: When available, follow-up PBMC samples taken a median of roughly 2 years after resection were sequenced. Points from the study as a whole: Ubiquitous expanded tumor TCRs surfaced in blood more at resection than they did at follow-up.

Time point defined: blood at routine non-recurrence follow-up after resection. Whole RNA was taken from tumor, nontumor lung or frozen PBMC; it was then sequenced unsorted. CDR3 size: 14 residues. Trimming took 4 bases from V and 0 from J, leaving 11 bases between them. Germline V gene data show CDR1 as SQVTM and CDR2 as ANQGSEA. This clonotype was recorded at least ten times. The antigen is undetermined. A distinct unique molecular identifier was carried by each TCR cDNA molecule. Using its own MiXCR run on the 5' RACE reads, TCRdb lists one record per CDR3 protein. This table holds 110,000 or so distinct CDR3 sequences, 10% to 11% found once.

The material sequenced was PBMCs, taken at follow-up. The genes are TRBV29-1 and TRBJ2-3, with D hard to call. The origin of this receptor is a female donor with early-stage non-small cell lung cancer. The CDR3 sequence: CSVGQSTSTDTQYF. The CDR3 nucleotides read TGCAGCGTTGGGCAGTCCACTAGCACAGATACGCAGTATTTT.